The text below deals with one TCR beta chain. Antigen: not known. These data come from a study of radiation and T cells in renal cell carcinoma. Findings and limits, study-wide: In blood, top tumor clones expanded by 2 weeks, shrinking by 4. Without pretreatment biopsies, baseline tumor clonotype presence was undetermined.

Time point reported: blood 2 weeks post-SBRT. Treatment specified: 15 Gy SBRT to primary tumor, nephrectomy 4 weeks later. After SBRT, blood was collected at 2 and 4 weeks, plus baseline. This renal cell carcinoma was of the clear cell type. Libraries were prepared by immunoSEQ multiplex PCR; TCRdb keeps only in-frame clonotypes and omits some of them. Among 120,000 or so clones listed, roughly 91% were seen once. Trimming removed 0 bases from V and 10 bases from J, with 12 bases in between. Germline-derived CDR1 and CDR2 are SGHNT and YENEEA. The CDR3 extends over 13 amino acids. The V call is TRBV11-3, the J call TRBJ2-5, with D unclear. The source is a woman aged 70 to 79 with renal cell carcinoma. The input for sequencing was blood, taken from a patient whose treatment included radiotherapy and nephrectomy. DNA of the CDR3: TGTGCCAGCAGCTTAGATTCCCCGGCTTACCAGTACTTC. This codes for CASSLDSPAYQYF.